Included here is one TCR beta chain sequence, with context. This entry comes from a study of technical replicates of blood from a few donors. Assay used: immunoSEQ multiplex PCR; TCRdb lists only in-frame clones, some missing. Here the sample spans about 97,000 clones, 90% to 97% being singletons. The CDR3 is 13 residues long. With V trimmed by 6 bases and J by 4 bases, 4 bases remained unmatched. Germline V CDR1 and CDR2: KGHSH, LQKENI. The chain couples TRBV18 to TRBJ1-2; 8 bases are shared with TRBD1. Sequencing was performed on T cells isolated from PBMCs. The sequence came from a human donor in good health. CDR3 in DNA: TGTGCCAGCTCCCTTGACAGGGGCTATGGCTACACCTTC. Its protein is CASSLDRGYGYTF.